This entry features one TCR beta chain sequence. In the study's own analysis: Owing to the provision of junction-only sequences devoid of quality scores by immunoSEQ, filtering differed. Generated by immunoSEQ multiplex PCR, the TCRdb table keeps only in-frame clones and is missing some. V, J and clone size reflect that table, while D and trimming were determined from the DNA. This table holds 2 million to 2.5 million clones, 85% to 95% found once. These data belong to a study of shared clonotypes between healthy human individuals. About the research overall: Used for every donor were three CD4 naive, three CD4 memory, two CD8 naive and one CD8 memory plate.

The V gene's germline CDR1 is SGHAT and CDR2 FQNNGV. With V trimmed by 1 base and J by 7 bases, 9 bases remained unmatched. There are 15 residues in the CDR3. The chain has TRBV11-2 and TRBJ2-7; 8 bases line up with TRBD2. This sequence originates from a man in his late teens or twenties in good health. Some clones in this sample may be carry-over from other donors' samples. Sequencing used naive CD4+ T cells from PBMCs. As to subset: CD45RA+ positively selected. The chain's CDR3 is CASSLGSSGPIEQYF. CDR3 DNA sequence: TGTGCCAGCAGCTTAGGGTCTAGCGGGCCCATAGAGCAGTACTTC. The full variable domain, with the rest looked up from reference TRBV11-2 and TRBJ2-7, is EAGVAQSPRYKIIEKRQSVAFWCNPISGHATLYWYQQILGQGPKLLIQFQNNGVVDDSQLPKDRFSAERLKGVDSTLKIQPAKLEDSAVYLCASSLGSSGPIEQYFGPGTRLTVT.